This T cell receptor beta chain was found in a study of kidney transplant recipient with SARS-CoV-2 infection. In this sample, this clonotype turned up many times. CDR1 and CDR2 from the germline V gene are ENHRY and SYGVKD. The length of the CDR3 is 13 residues. The V and J ends lost 2 bases and 6 bases respectively, with 10 bases between them. MiXCR, run by TCRdb on the reads, gives a single entry per CDR3 protein. The data show 200,000 to 300,000 distinct CDR3 sequences, 29% seen once. This TCR derives from a young adult male patient who had COVID-19 and was a kidney transplant recipient. Certain T cells may be donor cells from the graft. The V and J genes are TRBV10-3 and TRBJ1-1, with D possibly TRBD1 on 5 matching bases. The source material was a blood sample, sampled at baseline and between days 110 and 120 from a kidney transplant recipient. The DNA for the CDR3 is TGTGCCATCAGTGAGCCCGGGACGGCTGAAGCTTTCTTT. As protein: CAISEPGTAEAFF.